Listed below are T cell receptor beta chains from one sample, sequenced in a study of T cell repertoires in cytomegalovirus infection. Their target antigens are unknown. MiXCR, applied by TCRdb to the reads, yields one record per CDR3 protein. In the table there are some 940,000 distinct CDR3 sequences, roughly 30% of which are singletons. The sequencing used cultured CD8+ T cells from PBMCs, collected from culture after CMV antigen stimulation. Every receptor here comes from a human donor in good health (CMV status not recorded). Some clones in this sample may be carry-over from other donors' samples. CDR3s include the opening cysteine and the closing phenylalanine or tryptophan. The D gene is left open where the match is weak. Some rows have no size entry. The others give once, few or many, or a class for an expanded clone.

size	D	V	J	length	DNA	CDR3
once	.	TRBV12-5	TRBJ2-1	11	TGTGCTAGTGGTTTATTTAATGAGCAGTTCTTC	CASGLFNEQFF
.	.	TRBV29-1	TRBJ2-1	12	TGCAGCGTTGAAGGCAGGGGCAATGAGCAGTTCTTC	CSVEGRGNEQFF
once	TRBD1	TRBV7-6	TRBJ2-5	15	TGTGCTAGCAGCTTGGGGACAGGGGGCACGGAGACCCAGTACTTC	CASSLGTGGTETQYF
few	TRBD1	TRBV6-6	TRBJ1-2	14	TGTGCCAGCAGACCCGACAGGGGGCGTGAAGGCTACACCTTC	CASRPDRGREGYTF
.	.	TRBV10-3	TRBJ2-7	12	TGTGCCATCAGTGAGCGGGACTACGAGCAGTACTTC	CAISERDYEQYF
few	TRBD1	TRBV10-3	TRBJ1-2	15	TGTGCCATCAGTGACGGACAGGGGGCGAACTATGGCTACACCTTC	CAISDGQGANYGYTF
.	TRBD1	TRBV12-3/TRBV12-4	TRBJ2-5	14	TGTGCCAGCAGTTCCGACAGGGGGGGAGAGACCCAGTACTTC	CASSSDRGGETQYF
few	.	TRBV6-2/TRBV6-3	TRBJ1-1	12	TGTGCCAGCAGTGAGGACATGGATGAAGCTTTCTTT	CASSEDMDEAFF
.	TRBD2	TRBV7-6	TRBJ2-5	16	TGTGCCAGCAGCTTTAAAGGGAGGGGACCCCGAGAGACCCAGTACTTC	CASSFKGRGPRETQYF
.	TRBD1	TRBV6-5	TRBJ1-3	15	TGTGCCAGCAGTTACGACGGGGACAGGGCAAACACCATATATTTT	CASSYDGDRANTIYF
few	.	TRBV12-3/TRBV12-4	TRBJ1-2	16	TGTGCCAGCAGTTTAGGGCCTGGGGTTACTAACTATGGCTACACCTTC	CASSLGPGVTNYGYTF
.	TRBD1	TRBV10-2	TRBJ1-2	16	TGCGCCAGCAGTGAGTCGGGGGGACAGGGGTACTATGGCTACACCTTC	CASSESGGQGYYGYTF
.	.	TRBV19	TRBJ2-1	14	TGTGCCAGTAGTAACCGGGACACCTTTCTTGAGCAGTTCTTC	CASSNRDTFLEQFF
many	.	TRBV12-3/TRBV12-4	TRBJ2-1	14	TGTGCCAGCAGTTTAACAGGGTCGGGCAATGAGCAGTTCTTC	CASSLTGSGNEQFF
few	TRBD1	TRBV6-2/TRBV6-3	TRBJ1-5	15	TGTGCCAGCAGTTTGGGACAGATTTCCAATCAGCCCCAGCATTTT	CASSLGQISNQPQHF
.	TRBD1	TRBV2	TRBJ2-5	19	TGTGCCAGCAGTGGTCCCGGGACAGGGGTACTAGGCGCACAAGAGACCCAGTACTTC	CASSGPGTGVLGAQETQYF
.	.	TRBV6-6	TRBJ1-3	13	TGTGCCAGCATTGGGGGCACTGGAAACACCATATATTTT	CASIGGTGNTIYF
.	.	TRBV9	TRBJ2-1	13	TGTGCCAGCAGCGTAATGGGGTCCCCTGAGCAGTTCTTC	CASSVMGSPEQFF
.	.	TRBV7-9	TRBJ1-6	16	TGTGCCAGCAGCTTAGTTTATATGGGATCTAATTCACCCCTCCACTTT	CASSLVYMGSNSPLHF
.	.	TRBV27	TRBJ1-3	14	TGTGCCAGCAGTGTAGGGGTCTCTGGAAACACCATATATTTT	CASSVGVSGNTIYF
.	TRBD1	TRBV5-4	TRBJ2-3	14	TGTGCCAGCAGCTCCTCGGGACAGGGCGTGACGCAGTATTTT	CASSSSGQGVTQYF
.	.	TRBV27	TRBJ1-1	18	TGTGCCAGCAGTTTATCGATGGGACAACCAACCTCGAACACTGAAGCTTTCTTT	CASSLSMGQPTSNTEAFF
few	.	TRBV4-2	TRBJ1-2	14	TGTGCCAGCAGCCAACCCTTCGGGGGTTATGGCTACACCTTC	CASSQPFGGYGYTF
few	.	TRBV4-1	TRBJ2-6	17	TGCGCCAGCAGCCAAGACGTGCGGACCTCTGGGGCCAACGTCCTGACTTTC	CASSQDVRTSGANVLTF
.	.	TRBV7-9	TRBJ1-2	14	TGTGCCAGCAGCGGACCGGGGTCCGATAATGGCTACACCTTC	CASSGPGSDNGYTF
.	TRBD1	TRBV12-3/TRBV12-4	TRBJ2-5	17	TGTGCCAGCAGCCACGTCGCGTTACAGGGGGCGTTGGAGACCCAGTACTTC	CASSHVALQGALETQYF
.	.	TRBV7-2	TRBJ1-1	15	TGTGCCAGCAGCTTCCGGCGGATTAGTAACACTGAAGCTTTCTTT	CASSFRRISNTEAFF